This entry is about one TCR beta chain. There is no known antigen for this receptor. Per-base quality was not reported, and no clone a single base away is much larger than it. This record belongs to a study of T cell repertoires in cytomegalovirus infection (dated by TCRdb to about 2019). The study in broad terms: The peptide stimulations were aimed at well-studied HLA-B-restricted epitopes as well as recently identified HLA-C-restricted CMV epitopes, whose presentation resists viral immunomodulation. Donor HLA type was relevant to the analysis, as public TCR beta signatures indicated carriage of CMV infection together with the matching HLA type. General conclusions and limits of the study: In both this cohort and an independent cohort of several hundred donors, the cumulative frequency of public TCR beta family members distinguished carriers of CMV infection plus the relevant HLA type. The ex vivo response was dominated by HLA-C-restricted CMV-specific TCR beta clonotypes, which also provided the single most frequent clonotype in two of eight donors.

The instrument was an Illumina HiSeq 1500. In TCRdb, the public reads were trimmed at Q25 with fastp and aligned with MiXCR, with productive beta chains retained. Entries that share a CDR3 protein sequence are merged under the most common genes and DNA. The sample data list about 890,000 distinct CDR3 sequences, and around 30% of these were observed just once. Of the sample, around 15% is held by the ten largest clones. The treatment or condition label, as the study defines it: in vitro stimulation with specific CMV peptide epitopes to enrich CMV-specific T cells. Inclusive of the bounding cysteine and phenylalanine, the CDR3 is 16 residues long. The only DNA kept is the CDR3, 48 bases in frame from the first base. Relative to germline, V is missing 3 bases and J is missing 0 bases, with 2 bases of the junction outside any gene match. CDR1 is given as LGHDT and CDR2 as YNNKEL, both from the germline V gene (reference sequence).

The chain is assembled from TRBV3-1 and TRBJ1-3, with 10 bases in between that match TRBD1. The clonotype originates from a human donor in good health (CMV status not recorded). Some clones in this sample may be carry-over from other donors' samples. The sample here was cultured CD8+ T cells from PBMCs, taken from culture after CMV antigen stimulation. The sequenced DNA: TGTGCCAGCAGCCATCGGGACAGGGGCTCTGGAAACACCATATATTTT. Translated, it gives CASSHRDRGSGNTIYF.